These 22 T cell receptor beta chains share one sample of origin, sequenced in a study of cytomegalovirus exposure and HLA in healthy donors. The PCR was carried out with 60 Vbeta primers and 13 Jbeta primers. Sequencing was performed with immunoSEQ multiplex PCR; in TCRdb, only in-frame clones are kept and a portion is missing. The sample has about 82,000 clones, less than 80% seen once; the top ten hold about 22%. Sequenced input: PBMCs. The receptors derive from a man in his thirties or forties in good health and CMV-seropositive.

This chain joins TRBV6-1 and TRBJ1-2; 9 nucleotides agree with TRBD1. Per the germline V gene, CDR1 is MNHNS and CDR2 is SASEGT. J gave up 8 bases and V 6 bases, and 10 bases lay outside the gene matches. This CDR3 comprises 14 residues. CDR3 sequence (DNA): TGTGCCAGCAGGGGACCCGGGACAGGGAAGGGCTACACCTTC. Its translation is CASRGPGTGKGYTF.

V is TRBV28 and J is TRBJ2-3, with 9 bases fitting TRBD2. CDR1 MDHEN and CDR2 SYDVKM come from the germline V gene. With 3 bases clipped from V and 5 bases from J, the junction kept 6 bases outside the gene matches. This CDR3 spans 15 amino acids. The CDR3 DNA reads TGTGCCAGCAGTTTTGCGGGGGGGTTCAGAGATACGCAGTATTTT. Protein sequence: CASSFAGGFRDTQYF.

The chain links TRBV4-1 to TRBJ1-5; 7 bases match TRBD1. Germline CDR1 reads MGHRA; CDR2 reads YSYEKL. With V trimmed by 3 bases and J by 2 bases, 1 base remained unmatched. The CDR3 totals 14 residues. The CDR3: CASSQTGRNQPQHF. The CDR3 coding sequence is TGCGCCAGCAGCCAGACAGGGCGCAATCAGCCCCAGCATTTT.

This chain uses TRBV6-1 with TRBJ1-3; no reliable D call. The CDR3 runs to 17 residues. V dropped 1 base and J dropped 1 base, with 14 bases sitting between them. The germline V gene has CDR1 MNHNS and CDR2 SASEGT. CDR3 sequence: CASSEESLYYSGNTIYF. CDR3 nucleotide sequence: TGTGCCAGCAGTGAAGAGAGCCTTTACTATTCTGGAAACACCATATATTTT.

In DNA, the CDR3 is TGCGCCAGCAGCGCACAGGGATTTGGAACTGAAGCTTTCTTT. This translates into CASSAQGFGTEAFF. The J gene is TRBJ1-1, the V gene TRBV5-1; D possibly corresponds to TRBD1 (6 bases). V dropped 4 bases and J dropped 5 bases, with 15 bases sitting between them. There are 14 residues in the CDR3. Germline lookup yields CDR1 SGHRS and CDR2 YFSETQ.

The CDR3 region is CASSFAGNQPQHF. DNA of the CDR3: TGTGCCAGCAGTTTCGCGGGGAATCAGCCCCAGCATTTT. The V and J genes are TRBV27 and TRBJ1-5, with no clear D. This CDR3 is 13 amino acids long. Trimming removed 3 bases from V and 4 bases from J, with 7 bases in between. The V gene's germline CDR1 is MNHEY and CDR2 SMNVEV (reference sequence).

The chain's CDR3 is CASSPGGPSTTRQFF. The CDR3 DNA reads as TGTGCCAGCAGCCCAGGGGGTCCCTCTACCACGCGCCAATTCTTC. The V gene is TRBV7-9, the J gene TRBJ2-1; 7 nucleotides align to TRBD1. The J segment lost 16 bases and the V segment lost 5 bases, leaving 20 bases of the junction unmatched. Germline lookup yields CDR1 SEHNR and CDR2 FQNEAQ (reference sequence). The CDR3 is 15 amino acids.

V is TRBV25-1 and J is TRBJ2-5, with 8 bases fitting TRBD1. Germline CDR1 and CDR2: MGHDK and SYGVNS. Losses at the gene ends were 5 bases for V and 5 bases for J; bases not matched to a gene: 7. The CDR3 extends over 14 amino acids. The CDR3 nucleotides read TGTGCCAGCAGTCCAGGGGGCCGCTGGGAGACCCAGTACTTC. Protein product: CASSPGGRWETQYF.

In DNA, the CDR3 is TGTGCCAGCAGGTCGGTGGAGCTGTTTTTT. Translation: CASRSVELFF. The rearrangement uses TRBV6-1 and TRBJ2-2; D gene unclear. Trimming stripped 6 bases from V and 10 bases from J, with 6 bases between. Germline CDR1 and CDR2: MNHNS and SASEGT. The length of the CDR3 is 10 residues.

The chain couples TRBV2 to TRBJ2-1; D gene uncertain. CDR3 size: 10 residues. Germline V gives CDR1 SNHLY, CDR2 FYNNEI. V was shortened by 9 bases and J by 7 bases, with 7 bases between the two germline ends. The CDR3 region has the DNA TGTGCCAGTACTATGAATGAGCAGTTCTTC. This sequence encodes CASTMNEQFF.

J is TRBJ1-2 and V is TRBV7-2, with TRBD1 matching 7 bases. The junction had 12 bases not matched to a gene; V was cut back by 0 bases and J by 8 bases. Germline loops: CDR1 SGHTA, CDR2 FQGNSA. The CDR3 has 16 residues. In DNA form, the CDR3 reads TGTGCCAGCAGCTTAGCGGGGGTGGGACAGATGAGGGGCTACACCTTC. Its protein is CASSLAGVGQMRGYTF.

The genes are TRBV25-1 and TRBJ2-4; perhaps TRBD2 as D (6 bases). Germline values: CDR1 MGHDK, CDR2 SYGVNS. With 1 base removed from V and 0 bases from J, the gap between germline ends came to 13 bases. The CDR3 loop spans 17 amino acids. CDR3 nucleotide sequence: TGTGCCAGCAGTGAATGGGTAGCGGAGACAGCCAAAAACATTCAGTACTTC. Amino acids: CASSEWVAETAKNIQYF.

The CDR3, as DNA: TGTGCCAGCAAGATAGCGGGGGGAGGTTTGGAGACCCAGTACTTC. Its protein is CASKIAGGGLETQYF. This sequence joins TRBV2 and TRBJ2-5; 10 nucleotides align to TRBD2. J was trimmed by 5 bases and V by 7 bases; bases with no gene match: 10. Germline CDR1 SNHLY, CDR2 FYNNEI. The CDR3 runs 15 residues.

V usage is TRBV2 and J usage is TRBJ2-3; 8 nucleotides match TRBD1. The V gene's germline CDR1 is SNHLY and CDR2 FYNNEI. The CDR3 has 16 residues. Trimming cost V 6 bases and J 4 bases; bases outside gene matches: 12. The CDR3 protein is CASRRSGGFSADTQYF. For the CDR3, the DNA is TGTGCCAGCAGGAGGTCAGGGGGCTTTTCTGCAGATACGCAGTATTTT.

This clone was counted between two and nine times. The chain uses TRBV5-1 and TRBJ1-3; a weak D match, TRBD1 (6 bases). Germline V gene lookup returns CDR1 SGHRS and CDR2 YFSETQ. V shed 2 bases and J shed 4 bases, with 16 bases lying between them. The CDR3 is 16 amino acids. The CDR3 is CASSFLRGRGGNTIYF. For the CDR3, the DNA is TGCGCCAGCAGCTTTTTGCGGGGGCGCGGGGGAAACACCATATATTTT. Looking up the rest from reference TRBV5-1 and TRBJ1-3 gives the full variable domain: KAGVTQTPRYLIKTRGQQVTLSCSPISGHRSVSWYQQTPGQGLQFLFEYFSETQRNKGNFPGRFSGRQFSNSRSEMNVSTLELGDSALYLCASSFLRGRGGNTIYFGEGSWLTVV.

This clone has more than one count but fewer than ten. J is TRBJ1-4 and V is TRBV27; the D is unclear. CDR3 size: 14 residues. Trimming stripped 6 bases from V and 7 bases from J, with 15 bases between. Germline V gene lookup returns CDR1 MNHEY and CDR2 SMNVEV (reference sequence). The chain's CDR3 is CASSIRNRGEKLFF. CDR3 coding DNA: TGTGCCAGCAGCATCAGAAATCGGGGTGAAAAACTGTTTTTT.

The chain is built from TRBV15 and TRBJ1-5, with TRBD1 identical over 8 bases. Germline trimming cut 2 bases from V and 5 bases from J; bases unmatched to any gene: 5. From germline, CDR1 is LNHNV and CDR2 YYDKDF (reference sequence). The CDR3 consists of 15 residues. CDR3 loop: CATSRWATGDQPQHF. The DNA for the CDR3 is TGTGCCACCAGCAGATGGGCGACAGGGGATCAGCCCCAGCATTTT.

The chain has TRBV6-4 and TRBJ1-6; no firm D call. The CDR3 has 13 residues. Germline values: CDR1 MRHNA, CDR2 SNTAGT. V lost 5 bases, J lost 7 bases, and 9 bases lay in between. The CDR3: CASSRSENSPLHF. Written as DNA, the CDR3 is TGTGCCAGCAGTCGCTCGGAGAATTCACCCCTCCACTTT.

This chain connects TRBV6-5 to TRBJ1-4; 8 bases are shared with TRBD1. Losses at the gene ends were 4 bases for V and 8 bases for J; bases not matched to a gene: 6. The germline CDR1 and CDR2 sequences are MNHEY and SVGAGI. This CDR3 is 14 amino acids long. The CDR3 is CASSFGQGGEKLFF. CDR3 in DNA: TGTGCCAGCAGTTTCGGACAGGGCGGCGAAAAACTGTTTTTT.

In DNA form, the CDR3 reads TGTGCCACCAGCAGGTATACCTTGGGACAGGGTCTCTACGAGCAGTACTTC. Translating gives CATSRYTLGQGLYEQYF. This chain joins TRBV15 and TRBJ2-7; 9 bases agree with TRBD1. The CDR3 sequence is 17 residues long. Trimming at V came to 3 bases and at J to 3 bases, leaving 12 bases not matched to a gene. Germline CDR1 reads LNHNV; CDR2 reads YYDKDF (reference sequence).

The chain uses TRBV7-9 and TRBJ2-2, with TRBD1 matching over 8 bases. The CDR3 has 14 residues. Germline CDR1 and CDR2: SEHNR and FQNEAQ (reference sequence). Trimming cost V 5 bases and J 7 bases; bases outside gene matches: 6. CDR3 protein: CASSPGQAVGELFF. CDR3 DNA: TGTGCCAGCAGCCCGGGACAGGCTGTCGGGGAGCTGTTTTTT.

This clone was counted only a few times. V gene TRBV15 combines with J gene TRBJ1-6; the D is unclear. The germline gives CDR1 LNHNV, CDR2 YYDKDF (reference sequence). V lost 8 bases to trimming and J lost 6 bases, with 14 bases between them. The CDR3 is made up of 14 amino acids. The CDR3 DNA follows: TGTGCCACCGCTAATGGGCTGACTAATTCACCCCTCCACTTT. It translates to CATANGLTNSPLHF.